The next 14 T cell receptor beta chains were all read from a single sample in a study of T cells in Graves' hyperthyroidism and ophthalmopathy. Amplification targeted TCR beta CDR3 regions from RNA transcripts. Carried out on the TCR CDR3, a first-round RT-PCR used the HTBI primer set. TCRdb independently ran MiXCR on the multiplex PCR reads; one entry per CDR3 protein. This table has roughly 350,000 distinct CDR3 sequences, roughly 15% appearing once. Input material: blood. These receptors all stem from a woman aged 25 to 39 with Graves' ophthalmopathy.

This clonotype was detected ten times or more. This rearrangement joins TRBV10-3 to TRBJ1-1; weak D call: TRBD1 (6 bases). This CDR3 is 15 amino acids long. Per germline, CDR1 ENHRY and CDR2 SYGVKD. Trimming took off 4 bases at V and 0 bases at J, with 12 bases between the two ends. CDR3 DNA: TGTGCCATCAGTGGAAGAAGGGACATGAACACTGAAGCTTTCTTT. Amino acids: CAISGRRDMNTEAFF.

This clonotype was observed at least ten times. The chain uses TRBV3-1 and TRBJ1-2; 7 positions agree with TRBD1. Looked up from germline, CDR1 is LGHDT and CDR2 is YNNKEL (reference sequence). CDR3 length: 16 amino acids. The trim removed 3 bases at V and 2 bases at J, leaving 9 bases unmatched. The DNA of the CDR3 is TGTGCCAGCAGCCATGACAGGGCAGGGGGGAACTATGGCTACACCTTC. Translating it yields CASSHDRAGGNYGYTF.

This clonotype was seen only a few times. This chain uses TRBV20-1 with TRBJ2-3, with D perhaps being TRBD1 or TRBD2 (6 bases each). The CDR3 length is 16 residues. Germline values: CDR1 DFQATT, CDR2 SNEGSKA (reference sequence). Trimming pared 3 bases from V and 2 bases from J, leaving 18 bases between. This CDR3 reads CSARPPGAYSTDTQYF. The CDR3 bases are TGCAGTGCTAGGCCCCCGGGGGCCTACTCCACAGATACGCAGTATTTT.

This clonotype was counted between two and nine times. The gene calls are TRBV19 and TRBJ2-1; D tentatively reads TRBD1 or TRBD2 (7 bases each). The CDR3 runs to 15 residues. The V and J ends lost 5 bases and 4 bases respectively, with 15 bases between them. The V gene's germline CDR1 is LNHDA and CDR2 SQIVND (reference sequence). The CDR3 is CASSDRQGGYNEQFF. The CDR3 DNA reads TGTGCCAGTAGTGATAGACAGGGAGGGTACAATGAGCAGTTCTTC.

This clonotype was observed at least ten times. V is TRBV7-3 and J is TRBJ2-2, with D possibly being TRBD1 or TRBD2 (5 bases each). Germline V CDR1 and CDR2: SGHTA, FQGTGA. V lost 5 bases and J 2 bases, leaving 9 bases between the germline ends. CDR3 length: 14 amino acids. CDR3 loop: CASSMGPNTGELFF. CDR3 coding DNA: TGTGCCAGCAGCATGGGACCAAACACCGGGGAGCTGTTTTTT. The full variable domain, with the rest looked up from reference TRBV7-3 and TRBJ2-2, is GAGVSQTPSNKVTEKGKYVELRCDPISGHTALYWYRQSLGQGPEFLIYFQGTGAADDSGLPNDRFFAVRPEGSVSTLKIQRTERGDSAVYLCASSMGPNTGELFFGEGSRLTVL.

This clonotype has at least ten counts. V and J are TRBV7-8 and TRBJ2-5; D possibly corresponds to TRBD1 (6 bases). CDR3 length: 15 amino acids. V was shortened by 5 bases and J by 1 base, with 14 bases between the two germline ends. Germline V gives CDR1 SGHVS, CDR2 FQNEAQ. The CDR3 nucleotides are TGTGCCAGCAGCATTACAGGGACGGGCCAAGAGACCCAGTACTTC. Amino acids: CASSITGTGQETQYF. Complete variable domain (other parts from reference TRBV7-8 and TRBJ2-5): GAGVSQSPRYKVAKRGQDVALRCDPISGHVSLFWYQQALGQGPEFLTYFQNEAQLDKSGLPSDRFFAERPEGSVSTLKIQRTQQEDSAVYLCASSITGTGQETQYFGPGTRLLVL.

The table lists this clonotype with many counts. V is TRBV18 and J is TRBJ1-2; TRBD1 aligns across 7 bases. V lost 4 bases and J lost 3; bases outside the gene matches: 2. Germline CDR1 and CDR2: KGHSH and LQKENI. CDR3 length equals 13 residues. DNA for the CDR3: TGTGCCAGCTCACACAGGGGTGACTATGGCTACACCTTC. Its translation: CASSHRGDYGYTF.

V usage is TRBV7-6 and J usage is TRBJ1-1, with D unresolved. Germline assignment: CDR1 SGHVS and CDR2 FNYEAQ. The CDR3 runs 13 residues. Trimming took off 5 bases at V and 7 bases at J, with 14 bases between the two ends. CDR3 DNA: TGTGCCAGCAGCCTCCAAGGCGGGGATGAAGCTTTCTTT. It is translated as CASSLQGGDEAFF.

In its sample, this clonotype was seen many times. The CDR3 DNA reads TGTGCCAGCAGTCGGGCTAGCGGGGGTCATTACGAGCAGTACTTC. Amino acids: CASSRASGGHYEQYF. The V call is TRBV2, the J call TRBJ2-7; 10 bases are shared with TRBD2. The V segment lost 5 bases and the J segment 4 bases; nucleotides outside the gene matches: 8. Germline CDR1 SNHLY, CDR2 FYNNEI. The CDR3 covers 15 residues.

This clonotype has just a few counts. The rearrangement joins TRBV11-2 to TRBJ2-1; TRBD2 matches at 11 bases. The V and J ends lost 1 base and 4 bases, in that order; junction bases with no gene match: 9. Germline lookup yields CDR1 SGHAT and CDR2 FQNNGV. CDR3 length: 18 amino acids. The CDR3 DNA reads as TGTGCCAGCAGCTTAGCGAGGGTAGCGGGGGGGTTGTACAATGAGCAGTTCTTC. This gives the protein CASSLARVAGGLYNEQFF.

This clonotype was seen repeatedly, ten times or more. J is TRBJ1-2 and V is TRBV20-1; 7 nucleotides agree with TRBD1. The germline CDR1 and CDR2 sequences are DFQATT and SNEGSKA (reference sequence). CDR3 size: 14 residues. V lost 5 bases to trimming and J lost 2 bases; unmatched junction nucleotides: 8. The CDR3 coding sequence is TGCAGTGCTCGAATAGGACAGGAGAACTATGGCTACACCTTC. It translates to CSARIGQENYGYTF.

A note on this clonotype: This may be a read error, as it is one base from a much larger clone. The chain recombines TRBV12-3 or TRBV12-4 with TRBJ2-1; D is uncertain. With 7 bases removed from V and 10 bases from J, the gap between germline ends came to 17 bases. This CDR3 is 13 amino acids long. CDR3 nucleotides: TGTGCCAGCACCAAGACCCAAAAGCAGGAGCAGTTCTTC. It translates to CASTKTQKQEQFF.

On this clonotype: It may be a read error: a sequence one base away is much more abundant. V usage is TRBV7-2 and J usage is TRBJ1-2; tentatively, D is TRBD1 (6 bases). The CDR3 length is 13 residues. The germline V gene encodes CDR1 SGHTA and CDR2 FQGNSA. For the CDR3, the DNA is TGTGCCAGCAGCCCCGCAGGGGACTATGGCTACGCCTTC. It translates to CASSPAGDYGYAF.

As regards this clonotype: Being one base from a much bigger clone, this may be a read error. The V call is TRBV5-6, the J call TRBJ2-3, with D maybe TRBD1 (8 bases). The V and J ends lost 3 bases and 5 bases respectively, with 25 bases between them. Germline CDR1 SGHDT, CDR2 YYEEEE. The CDR3 spans 18 residues. CDR3 coding DNA: TGTGCCAGCAGCTCCACCAGGGGGCCTGGCGGGGGAAAAGATACGCAGTATTTT. Translation gives CASSSTRGPGGGKDTQYF.